The next 2 T cell receptor beta chains were all read from a single sample in a study of T cells in tumors after PD-1 blockade. Produced via immunoSEQ multiplex PCR; TCRdb's table is partial and in-frame only. The table lists roughly 4,400 clones, around 70% of them singletons. The source was tumor tissue, collected before anti-PD-1 treatment. These receptors came from a human donor with basal cell carcinoma.

This clone occurred a few times. The gene calls are TRBV29-1 and TRBJ2-7, with 11 bases lining up with TRBD1. The CDR3 consists of 14 residues. With 5 bases clipped from V and 3 bases from J, the junction kept 6 bases outside the gene matches. Germline CDR1 and CDR2: SQVTM and ANQGSEA. CDR3 region: CSVNGDRGVYEQYF. In DNA, the CDR3 is TGCAGCGTTAATGGGGACAGGGGGGTCTACGAGCAGTACTTC.

The J gene is TRBJ1-2, the V gene TRBV12-3 or TRBV12-4, with 8 bases fitting TRBD1. J was trimmed by 8 bases and V by 7 bases; bases with no gene match: 6. The CDR3 is 12 amino acids. CDR3 coding DNA: TGTGCCAGCAATAGAGACAGGGGCGGCTACACCTTC. Encoded protein: CASNRDRGGYTF.